Below, 31 T cell receptor beta chains from the same sample are listed, as sequenced in a study of blood T cell repertoires in COVID-19. Profiled with immunoSEQ multiplex PCR; TCRdb holds only in-frame clones, not every one. The sample carries about 89,000 clones, over 70% recorded once. Input material: peripheral blood. These TCRs come from a woman over 75 with acute or convalescent COVID-19.

This CDR3 reads CASTAGGQVFPGELFF. CDR3 DNA: TGTGCCAGCACCGCGGGCGGACAGGTTTTTCCCGGGGAGCTGTTTTTT. The rearrangement links TRBV9 to TRBJ2-2; 7 bases are shared with TRBD1. V was pared by 6 bases and J by 6 bases, with 14 bases of the junction left unmatched. The CDR3 totals 16 residues. Germline values: CDR1 SGDLS, CDR2 YYNGEE.

The chain employs TRBV4-1 and TRBJ1-5; tentative D call: TRBD1 (5 bases). V lost 0 bases and J 3 bases, leaving 12 bases between the germline ends. The germline V gene encodes CDR1 MGHRA and CDR2 YSYEKL. This CDR3 has 16 amino acids. The DNA of the CDR3 is TGCGCCAGCAGCCAAGATACGACAGTCATCAATCAGCCCCAGCATTTT. This sequence encodes CASSQDTTVINQPQHF.

This sequence joins TRBV9 and TRBJ1-3; D is possibly TRBD1 (5 bases). The V gene's germline CDR1 is SGDLS and CDR2 YYNGEE. Trimming took 0 bases from V and 2 from J, leaving 12 bases between them. The CDR3 contains 16 residues. CDR3 bases: TGTGCCAGCAGCGTAGGCCCAGGGAAGGCTGGAAACACCATATATTTT. Its protein product is CASSVGPGKAGNTIYF.

The genes are TRBV5-4 and TRBJ1-2; 9 nucleotides line up with TRBD1. Germline CDR1 reads SGHNT; CDR2 reads YYREEE (reference sequence). Germline trimming cut 3 bases from V and 9 bases from J; bases unmatched to any gene: 6. The CDR3 consists of 13 residues. Here the CDR3 reads CASSSTGGARYTF. DNA of the CDR3: TGTGCCAGCAGCTCCACAGGGGGCGCTCGCTACACCTTC.

V and J are TRBV10-3 and TRBJ2-7, with D possibly TRBD1 on 5 matching bases. CDR3 size: 12 residues. In germline, CDR1 is ENHRY, CDR2 SYGVKD. V lost 11 bases and J 5 bases, leaving 16 bases between the germline ends. The CDR3 here is CAASDRDNEQYV. As DNA, the CDR3 is TGTGCCGCCAGCGACAGAGACAACGAGCAGTACGTC.

The gene calls are TRBV28 and TRBJ2-1, with D unclear. The CDR3 loop spans 15 amino acids. CDR1 MDHEN and CDR2 SYDVKM come from the germline V gene. The germline V and J ends were trimmed by 2 bases and 8 bases, with 16 bases remaining between them. CDR3 DNA: TGTGCCAGCAGTTTACTAGTGTCCCCGACGTATGAGCAGTTCTTC. Translated, it gives CASSLLVSPTYEQFF.

This chain connects TRBV5-1 to TRBJ1-1, with D possibly matching TRBD1 (5 bases). V dropped 4 bases and J dropped 2 bases, with 12 bases sitting between them. This CDR3 comprises 14 residues. Germline V gene sequence: CDR1 SGHRS, CDR2 YFSETQ. The CDR3 is CASSLGHLNTEAFF. CDR3 nucleotides: TGCGCCAGCAGCCTCGGACACCTAAACACTGAAGCTTTCTTT.

The chain joins TRBV7-8 to TRBJ2-5; 15 positions agree with TRBD2. With 5 bases clipped from V and 2 bases from J, the junction kept 6 bases outside the gene matches. The CDR3 loop spans 17 amino acids. The V gene's germline CDR1 is SGHVS and CDR2 FQNEAQ. The CDR3 here is CASSPGTSGGTQETQYF. CDR3 sequence (DNA): TGTGCCAGCAGCCCGGGGACTAGCGGGGGGACTCAAGAGACCCAGTACTTC. Full variable domain (rest looked up from reference TRBV7-8 and TRBJ2-5): GAGVSQSPRYKVAKRGQDVALRCDPISGHVSLFWYQQALGQGPEFLTYFQNEAQLDKSGLPSDRFFAERPEGSVSTLKIQRTQQEDSAVYLCASSPGTSGGTQETQYFGPGTRLLVL.

The V gene is TRBV27, the J gene TRBJ1-1; possible D gene TRBD1, 5 bases. V lost 4 bases and J 1 base, leaving 13 bases between the germline ends. This CDR3 has 15 residues. Germline CDR1 reads MNHEY; CDR2 reads SMNVEV (reference sequence). The DNA for the CDR3 is TGTGCCAGCAGTTCGGGACTGCCGGGGAACACTGAAGCTTTCTTT. Encoded protein: CASSSGLPGNTEAFF.

This clone has just a few counts. The chain recombines TRBV4-3 with TRBJ1-1; 7 bases are shared with TRBD1. Germline values: CDR1 LGHNA, CDR2 YSLEER. V shed 4 bases, J shed 1 base, and the junction held 6 bases outside the gene matches. The CDR3 covers 15 residues. The DNA of the CDR3 is TGCGCCAGCAGCCGGTCGGGACAGCCGAACACTGAAGCTTTCTTT. It translates to CASSRSGQPNTEAFF.

V and J are TRBV15 and TRBJ2-1; D not certain. Trimming left V 5 bases short and J 5 bases short, with 10 bases between. Germline V gene lookup returns CDR1 LNHNV and CDR2 YYDKDF (reference sequence). This CDR3 region has 13 residues. The CDR3 loop is CATSGRVHNEQFF. The CDR3 DNA sequence: TGTGCCACCAGCGGCCGGGTGCACAATGAGCAGTTCTTC.

The chain links TRBV2 to TRBJ1-5, with a tentative D call TRBD1 (6 bases). Germline V gene data show CDR1 as SNHLY and CDR2 as FYNNEI. CDR3 length: 12 residues. V shed 3 bases and J shed 6 bases, with 6 bases lying between them. The CDR3 loop reads CASSDRGQPQHF. The CDR3 DNA is TGTGCCAGCAGTGACAGGGGTCAGCCCCAGCATTTT.

The chain couples TRBV9 to TRBJ2-3; D may be TRBD2 (5 bases). This CDR3 comprises 15 residues. V was cut by 3 bases and J by 6 bases, with 17 bases left in between. CDR1 SGDLS and CDR2 YYNGEE come from the germline V gene. Here the CDR3 reads CASSAGLNYVDTQYF. The CDR3 coding sequence is TGTGCCAGCAGCGCCGGACTCAACTATGTTGATACGCAGTATTTT.

The rearrangement joins TRBV7-4 to TRBJ1-1; tentative D call: TRBD1 (6 bases). The germline gives CDR1 SGHVT, CDR2 SQSDAQ. The V gene lost 7 bases and the J gene lost 1 base, with 10 bases spanning the gap. CDR3 length equals 13 residues. The DNA of the CDR3 is TGTGCCAGCATCCCGACAGGGAACACTGAAGCTTTCTTT. It translates to CASIPTGNTEAFF.

V is TRBV19 and J is TRBJ2-3; 7 positions match TRBD1. Germline values: CDR1 LNHDA, CDR2 SQIVND (reference sequence). V trimming: 6 bases; J trimming: 1 base; junction bases outside the gene matches: 4. This CDR3 is 14 amino acids long. CDR3: CASRQGGGTDTQYF. Written as DNA, the CDR3 is TGTGCCAGTAGACAAGGGGGCGGCACAGATACGCAGTATTTT.

V and J are TRBV27 and TRBJ2-2; the D is unclear. Trimming pared 7 bases from V and 7 bases from J, leaving 13 bases between. Germline V gene sequence: CDR1 MNHEY, CDR2 SMNVEV (reference sequence). There are 13 residues in the CDR3. CDR3 nucleotide sequence: TGTGCCAGCACCCCTCTGGGCCACGGGGAGCTGTTTTTT. This sequence encodes CASTPLGHGELFF.

This clone was picked up a small number of times. The gene calls are TRBV7-9 and TRBJ1-5; a weak D match, TRBD1 (6 bases). The CDR3 extends over 15 amino acids. Germline V CDR1 and CDR2: SEHNR, FQNEAQ (reference sequence). V shed 4 bases and J shed 3 bases, with 13 bases lying between them. The CDR3 loop is CASSYSGTPNQPQHF. In nucleotides, the CDR3 is TGTGCCAGCAGCTATTCCGGGACACCCAATCAGCCCCAGCATTTT.

This clone was picked up one time. This rearrangement joins TRBV6-2 or TRBV6-3 to TRBJ1-5, with D maybe TRBD1 (5 bases). The germline CDR1 and CDR2 sequences are MNHEY and SVGEGT. V lost 2 bases, J lost 4 bases, and 9 bases lay in between. This CDR3 has 14 amino acids. The CDR3 protein is CASSYGGGNQPQHF. Here the CDR3 DNA reads TGTGCCAGCAGTTACGGGGGGGGGAATCAGCCCCAGCATTTT.

The V and J genes are TRBV3-1 (or the pseudogene TRBV3-2) and TRBJ1-3, with D unclear. V was cut by 1 base and J by 3 bases, with 13 bases left in between. The CDR3 covers 16 residues. Germline V gives CDR1 LGHDT, CDR2 YNNKEL (reference sequence). The CDR3 loop reads CASSQGEGGVGNTIYF. CDR3 sequence (DNA): TGTGCCAGCAGCCAAGGTGAGGGTGGAGTTGGAAACACCATATATTTT.

This clone was observed a single time. This chain connects TRBV2 to TRBJ1-6, with 8 positions matching TRBD1. This CDR3 comprises 15 residues. Germline loops: CDR1 SNHLY, CDR2 FYNNEI. The ends lost 7 bases at V and 3 bases at J; junction bases unmatched: 5. DNA for the CDR3: TGTGCCAGCATCGGACAGGGAGTCTATAATTCACCCCTCCACTTT. Residues: CASIGQGVYNSPLHF.

This clone was seen a few times. The chain uses TRBV29-1 and TRBJ1-2; 8 nucleotides match TRBD1. Trimming cost V 4 bases and J 4 bases; bases outside gene matches: 5. Per the germline V gene, CDR1 is SQVTM and CDR2 is ANQGSEA. The CDR3 loop spans 13 amino acids. CDR3 sequence (DNA): TGCAGCGTTGCAACGGGACAGGCCTATGGCTACACCTTC. It codes for CSVATGQAYGYTF.

This clone has just one count. The chain has TRBV7-9 and TRBJ2-2, with D perhaps TRBD2 (6 bases). The CDR3 runs 16 residues. The germline V gene has CDR1 SEHNR and CDR2 FQNEAQ (reference sequence). Deletions cut 2 bases from V and 5 bases from J, with 15 bases between. The chain's CDR3 is CASSLRAGSGTGELFF. In DNA, the CDR3 is TGTGCCAGCAGCTTAAGGGCAGGGAGCGGGACCGGGGAGCTGTTTTTT.

The V call is TRBV4-2, the J call TRBJ1-1; the D is unclear. The CDR3 is 15 residues long. Trimming shortened V by 0 bases and J by 6 bases, and 14 bases separated the two germline ends. Germline loops: CDR1 LGHNA, CDR2 YNFKEQ. CDR3 coding DNA: TGTGCCAGCAGCCAAGACCCAGAAACAAGATCTGAAGCTTTCTTT. Translated, it gives CASSQDPETRSEAFF.

This clone was seen just once. The rearrangement uses TRBV18 and TRBJ1-5; TRBD1 aligns across 7 bases. The V gene's germline CDR1 is KGHSH and CDR2 LQKENI. V shed 3 bases and J 8 bases; nucleotides not matched to a gene: 7. CDR3 length equals 14 residues. CDR3: CASSPTGYLEPQHF. CDR3 sequence (DNA): TGTGCCAGCTCACCGACAGGGTACTTGGAGCCCCAGCATTTT.

This sequence joins TRBV5-1 and TRBJ2-7, with 9 bases matching TRBD1. Trimming at V came to 3 bases and at J to 2 bases, leaving 12 bases not matched to a gene. The CDR3 consists of 17 residues. Germline lookup yields CDR1 SGHRS and CDR2 YFSETQ. The CDR3 region is CASSSRTGGSLTYEQYF. For the CDR3, the DNA is TGCGCCAGCAGCTCTCGAACAGGGGGCTCTTTGACCTACGAGCAGTACTTC.

The chain carries TRBV19 and TRBJ2-5; 11 bases are a match to TRBD2. The CDR3 spans 15 residues. The junction had 2 bases not matched to a gene; V was cut back by 4 bases and J by 1 base. Germline V lookup: CDR1 LNHDA, CDR2 SQIVND (reference sequence). CDR3 sequence reads: CASSTLAGGQETQYF. The CDR3 coding sequence is TGTGCCAGTAGTACTCTAGCGGGGGGCCAAGAGACCCAGTACTTC.

The chain has TRBV6-5 and TRBJ2-7, with 9 bases lining up with TRBD1. CDR1 is MNHEY and CDR2 is SVGAGI in the germline V gene. J lost 6 bases, V lost 5 bases, and 8 bases had no gene match. This CDR3 is 14 amino acids long. This CDR3 reads CASSHRGLRGEQYF. The CDR3 DNA reads TGTGCCAGCAGTCACAGGGGGCTTCGGGGCGAGCAGTACTTC.

J is TRBJ2-5 and V is TRBV11-2, with D possibly TRBD1 on 5 matching bases. The V end lost 2 bases, the J end lost 5 bases, and 18 bases lay between the germline ends. CDR1 and CDR2 (germline): SGHAT, FQNNGV. This CDR3 comprises 16 residues. Written as DNA, the CDR3 is TGTGCCAGCAGCTTAAGGTTTCCAGCCCCAGGGGAGACCCAGTACTTC. Translating it yields CASSLRFPAPGETQYF.

V and J are TRBV6-2 or TRBV6-3 and TRBJ1-3; D is unclear. CDR3 length equals 15 residues. Germline CDR1 reads MNHEY; CDR2 reads SVGEGT. The V end lost 6 bases, the J end lost 0 bases, and 12 bases lay between the germline ends. The CDR3 nucleotides read TGTGCCAGCAGCCCCCCGGGGAACTCTGGAAACACCATATATTTT. Translation gives CASSPPGNSGNTIYF.

The chain combines TRBV30 with TRBJ1-5, with D maybe TRBD1 (6 bases). The V end was cut by 0 bases, the J end by 3 bases, with 18 bases between. The CDR3 is made up of 17 amino acids. CDR1 and CDR2 from the germline V gene are GTSNPN and SVGIG (reference sequence). This chain's CDR3 is CAWSVSLPKGDNQPQHF. CDR3 DNA sequence: TGTGCCTGGAGTGTTTCCCTCCCGAAGGGGGACAATCAGCCCCAGCATTTT.

This sequence joins TRBV6-2 or TRBV6-3 and TRBJ1-4, with D possibly being TRBD1 (5 bases). The germline gives CDR1 MNHEY, CDR2 SVGEGT. CDR3 size: 13 residues. Trimming shortened V by 6 bases and J by 10 bases, and 15 bases separated the two germline ends. Here the CDR3 reads CASSPGTGGKLFF. DNA of the CDR3: TGTGCCAGCAGCCCCGGGACGGGAGGAAAACTGTTTTTT.